The source of this T cell receptor (beta chain) is a study of blood T cells in healthy people across ages. CDR1 MNHEY and CDR2 SMNVEV come from the germline V gene (reference sequence). The CDR3 has 11 amino acids. Trimming removed 5 bases at V and 10 bases at J, with 9 bases between. Then a second PCR, running about 6 to 11 cycles, was carried out with a sample-barcoded 5' primer and a J-beta primer mix. Each cDNA molecule received a tag from a template-switch adaptor that had 12 random nucleotides. A single record per CDR3 protein comes from TCRdb applying MiXCR to the 5' RACE reads. The data contain more than 700,000 distinct CDR3 sequences, 40% to 65% of them singletons.

The receptor comes from a man older than 75 in good health. Sequenced sample: blood. The rearrangement joins TRBV27 to TRBJ2-1; possibly TRBD2 for D (5 bases). CDR3 loop: CASSGRGEQFF. The CDR3 DNA is TGTGCCAGCAGTGGCCGAGGGGAGCAGTTCTTC.